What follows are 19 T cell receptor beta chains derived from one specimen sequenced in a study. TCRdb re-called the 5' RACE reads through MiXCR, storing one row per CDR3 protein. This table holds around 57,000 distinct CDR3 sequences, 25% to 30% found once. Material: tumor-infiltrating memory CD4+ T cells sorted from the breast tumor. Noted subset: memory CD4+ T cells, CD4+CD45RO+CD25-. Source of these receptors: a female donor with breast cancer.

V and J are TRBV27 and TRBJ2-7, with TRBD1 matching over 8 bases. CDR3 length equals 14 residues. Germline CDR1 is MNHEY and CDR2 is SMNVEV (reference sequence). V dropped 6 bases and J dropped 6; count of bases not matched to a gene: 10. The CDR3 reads CASRGGGQGTEQYF. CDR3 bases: TGTGCCAGCAGGGGTGGAGGACAGGGAACCGAGCAGTACTTC.

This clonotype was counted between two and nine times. The CDR3 DNA sequence: TGTGCCAGCAGCGACACCGACCGGACCGAGACCCAGTACTTC. Translating gives CASSDTDRTETQYF. The chain has TRBV9 and TRBJ2-5, with no clear D. The CDR3 spans 14 residues. Germline CDR1 is SGDLS and CDR2 is YYNGEE. V shed 3 bases and J shed 5 bases, with 14 bases lying between them.

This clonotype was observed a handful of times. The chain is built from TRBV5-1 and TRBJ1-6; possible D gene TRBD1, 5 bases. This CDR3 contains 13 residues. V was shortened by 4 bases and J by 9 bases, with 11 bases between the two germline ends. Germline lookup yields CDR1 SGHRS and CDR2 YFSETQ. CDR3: CASSLTVLSPLHF. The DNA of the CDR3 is TGCGCCAGCAGCCTGACAGTCCTTTCACCCCTCCACTTT.

The CDR3 is CSARDGAGEAYEQYF. CDR3 DNA: TGCAGTGCTAGAGATGGGGCAGGGGAAGCCTACGAGCAGTACTTC. This chain joins TRBV20-1 and TRBJ2-7; a weak D match, TRBD1 (6 bases). Germline CDR1 reads DFQATT; CDR2 reads SNEGSKA (reference sequence). The CDR3 runs to 15 residues. The V end lost 0 bases, the J end lost 2 bases, and 14 bases lay between the germline ends.

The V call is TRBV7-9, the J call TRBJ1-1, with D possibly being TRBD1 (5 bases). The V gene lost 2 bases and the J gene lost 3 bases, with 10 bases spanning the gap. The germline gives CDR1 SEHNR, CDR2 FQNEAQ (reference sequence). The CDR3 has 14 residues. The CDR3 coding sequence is TGTGCCAGCAGCTTAATGCGGGGGGACACTGAAGCTTTCTTT. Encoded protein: CASSLMRGDTEAFF.

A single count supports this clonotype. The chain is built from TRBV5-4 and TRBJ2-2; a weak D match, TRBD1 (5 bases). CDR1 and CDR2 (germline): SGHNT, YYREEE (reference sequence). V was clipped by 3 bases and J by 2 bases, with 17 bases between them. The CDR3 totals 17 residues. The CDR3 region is CASSSGSQGINTGELFF. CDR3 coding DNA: TGTGCCAGCAGCTCAGGTAGTCAGGGAATCAACACCGGGGAGCTGTTTTTT. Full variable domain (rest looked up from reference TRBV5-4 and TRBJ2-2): ETGVTQSPTHLIKTRGQQVTLRCSSQSGHNTVSWYQQALGQGPQFIFQYYREEENGRGNFPPRFSGLQFPNYSSELNVNALELDDSALYLCASSSGSQGINTGELFFGEGSRLTVL.

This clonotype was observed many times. The CDR3 reads CASSEPTGELFF. The CDR3 DNA reads TGCGCCAGCAGCGAACCCACCGGGGAGCTGTTTTTT. The chain is built from TRBV5-1 and TRBJ2-2; D is undetermined. V gave up 4 bases and J gave up 4 bases, with 5 bases separating them. There are 12 residues in the CDR3. Germline V gives CDR1 SGHRS, CDR2 YFSETQ.

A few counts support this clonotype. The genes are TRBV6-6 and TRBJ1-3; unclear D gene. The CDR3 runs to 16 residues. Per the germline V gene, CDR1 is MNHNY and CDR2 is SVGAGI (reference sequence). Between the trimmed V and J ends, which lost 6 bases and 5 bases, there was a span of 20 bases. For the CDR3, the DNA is TGTGCCAGCAGCAACAAAAGAGGGAGTCCCAGAAACACCATATATTTT. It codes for CASSNKRGSPRNTIYF.

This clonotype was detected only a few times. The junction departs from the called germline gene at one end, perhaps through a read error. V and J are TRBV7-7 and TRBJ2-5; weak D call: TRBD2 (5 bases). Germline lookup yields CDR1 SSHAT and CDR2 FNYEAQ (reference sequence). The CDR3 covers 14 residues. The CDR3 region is CASSFRVLEGTQYF. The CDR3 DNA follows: TGTGCTAGCAGCTTTAGGGTCCTCGAGGGGACCCAGTACTTC.

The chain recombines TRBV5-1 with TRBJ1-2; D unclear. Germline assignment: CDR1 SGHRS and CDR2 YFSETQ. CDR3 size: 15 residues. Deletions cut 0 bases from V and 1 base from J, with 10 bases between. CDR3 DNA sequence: TGCGCCAGCAGCTTGGGGGCAGCTGATAACTATGGCTACACCTTC. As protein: CASSLGAADNYGYTF.

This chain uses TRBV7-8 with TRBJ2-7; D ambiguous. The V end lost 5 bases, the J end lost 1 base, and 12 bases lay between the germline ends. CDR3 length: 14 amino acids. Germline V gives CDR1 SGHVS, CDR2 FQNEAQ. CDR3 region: CASSPLYSSYEQYF. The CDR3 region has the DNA TGTGCCAGCAGCCCTCTGTATAGTTCCTACGAGCAGTACTTC.

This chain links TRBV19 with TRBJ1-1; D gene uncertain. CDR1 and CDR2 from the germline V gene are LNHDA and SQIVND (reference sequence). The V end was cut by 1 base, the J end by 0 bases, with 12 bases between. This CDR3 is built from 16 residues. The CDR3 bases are TGTGCCAGTAGTATAGGTTTTCGGCGAATGAACACTGAAGCTTTCTTT. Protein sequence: CASSIGFRRMNTEAFF.

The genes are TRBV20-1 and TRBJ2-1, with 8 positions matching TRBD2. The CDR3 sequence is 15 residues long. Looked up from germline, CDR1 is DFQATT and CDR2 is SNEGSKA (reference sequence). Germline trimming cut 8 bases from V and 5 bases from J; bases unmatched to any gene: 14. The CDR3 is CSSRERGRSNNEQFF. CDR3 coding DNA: TGCAGTAGCCGGGAGCGCGGGAGGAGCAACAATGAGCAGTTCTTC.

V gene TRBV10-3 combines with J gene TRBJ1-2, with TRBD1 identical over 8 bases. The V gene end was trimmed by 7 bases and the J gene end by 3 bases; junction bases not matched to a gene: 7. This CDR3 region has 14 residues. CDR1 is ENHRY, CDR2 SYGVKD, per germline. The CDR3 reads CAIMKTGAYYGYTF. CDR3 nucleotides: TGTGCCATCATGAAGACAGGGGCTTACTATGGCTACACCTTC.

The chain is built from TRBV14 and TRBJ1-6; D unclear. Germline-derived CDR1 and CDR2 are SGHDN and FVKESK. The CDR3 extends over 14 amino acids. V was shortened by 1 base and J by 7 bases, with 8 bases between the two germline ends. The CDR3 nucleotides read TGTGCCAGCAGCCAAGGAAGCCTAAATTCACCCCTCCACTTT. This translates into CASSQGSLNSPLHF.

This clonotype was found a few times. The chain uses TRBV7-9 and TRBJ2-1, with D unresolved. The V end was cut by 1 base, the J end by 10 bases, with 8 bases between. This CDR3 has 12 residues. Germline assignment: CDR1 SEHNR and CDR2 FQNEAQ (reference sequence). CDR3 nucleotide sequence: TGTGCCAGCAGCTTAGATGGCGACGAGCAGTTCTTC. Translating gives CASSLDGDEQFF.

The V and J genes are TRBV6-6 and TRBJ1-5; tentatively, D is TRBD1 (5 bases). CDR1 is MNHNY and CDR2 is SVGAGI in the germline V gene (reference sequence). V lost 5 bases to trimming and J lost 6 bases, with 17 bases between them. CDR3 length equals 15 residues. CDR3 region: CASSGGEGARQPQHF. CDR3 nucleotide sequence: TGTGCCAGCAGTGGGGGGGAAGGGGCACGTCAGCCCCAGCATTTT.

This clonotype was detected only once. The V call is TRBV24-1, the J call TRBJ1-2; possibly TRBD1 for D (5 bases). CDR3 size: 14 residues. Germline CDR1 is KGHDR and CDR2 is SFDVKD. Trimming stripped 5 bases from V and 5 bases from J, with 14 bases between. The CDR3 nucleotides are TGTGCCACCAGTGGCGAGACAGAGACTTATGGCTACACCTTC. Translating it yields CATSGETETYGYTF.

The CDR3 loop reads CASTAQTGGEYGYTF. In nucleotides, the CDR3 is TGCGCCAGCACGGCCCAAACAGGGGGCGAATATGGCTACACCTTC. This chain uses TRBV5-1 with TRBJ1-2, with 9 bases matching TRBD1. The J segment lost 5 bases and the V segment lost 6 bases, leaving 11 bases of the junction unmatched. Germline loops: CDR1 SGHRS, CDR2 YFSETQ. The CDR3 contains 15 residues.